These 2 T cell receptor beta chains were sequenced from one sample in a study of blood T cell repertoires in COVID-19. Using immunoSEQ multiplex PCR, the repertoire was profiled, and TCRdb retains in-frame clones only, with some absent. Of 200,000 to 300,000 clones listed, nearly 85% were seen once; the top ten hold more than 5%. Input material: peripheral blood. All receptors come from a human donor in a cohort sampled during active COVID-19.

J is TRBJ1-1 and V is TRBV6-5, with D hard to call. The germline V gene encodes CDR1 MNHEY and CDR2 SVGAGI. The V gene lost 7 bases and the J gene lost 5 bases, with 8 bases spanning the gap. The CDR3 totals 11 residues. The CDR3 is CASTSVTEAFF. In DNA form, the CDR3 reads TGTGCCAGCACCTCGGTAACTGAAGCTTTCTTT.

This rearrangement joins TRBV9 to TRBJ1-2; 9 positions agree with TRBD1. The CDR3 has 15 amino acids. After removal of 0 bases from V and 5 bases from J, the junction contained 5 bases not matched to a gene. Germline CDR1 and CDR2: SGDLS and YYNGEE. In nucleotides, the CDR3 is TGTGCCAGCAGCGTAGAGGGACAGGGCGGGTATGGCTACACCTTC. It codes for CASSVEGQGGYGYTF.